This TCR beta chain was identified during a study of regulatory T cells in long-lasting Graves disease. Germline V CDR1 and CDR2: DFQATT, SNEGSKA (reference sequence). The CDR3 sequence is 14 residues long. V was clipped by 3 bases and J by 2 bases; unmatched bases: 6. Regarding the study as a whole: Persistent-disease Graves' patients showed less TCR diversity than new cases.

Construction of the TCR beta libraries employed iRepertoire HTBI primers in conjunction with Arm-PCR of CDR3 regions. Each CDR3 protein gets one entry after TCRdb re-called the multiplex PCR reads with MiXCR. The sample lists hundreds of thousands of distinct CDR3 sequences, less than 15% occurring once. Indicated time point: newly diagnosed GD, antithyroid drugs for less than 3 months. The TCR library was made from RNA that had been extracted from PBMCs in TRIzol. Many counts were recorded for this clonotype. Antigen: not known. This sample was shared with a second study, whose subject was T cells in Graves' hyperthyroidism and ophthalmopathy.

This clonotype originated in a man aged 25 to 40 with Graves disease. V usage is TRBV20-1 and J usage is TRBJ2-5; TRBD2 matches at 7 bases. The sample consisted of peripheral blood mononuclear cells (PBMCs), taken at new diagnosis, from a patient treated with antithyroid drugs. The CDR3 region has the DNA TGCAGTGCTAGTCTGATTAGCGGGCAAGAGACCCAGTACTTC. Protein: CSASLISGQETQYF.